This T cell receptor (beta chain) stems from a study of blood T cell repertoires in COVID-19. Overall study: Collection of acute and convalescent COVID-19 samples took place in the United States, Italy and Spain. Sources were T cells, B-cell-depleted T cells, or PBMCs; the material itself was cDNA or gDNA.

Germline values: CDR1 PRHDT, CDR2 FYEKMQ (reference sequence). The CDR3 runs to 15 residues. Trimming removed 5 bases from V and 4 bases from J; junction bases left unmatched: 6. The authors' processing: Estimated nucleated cell counts came from reference gene primer amplification. Data came from immunoSEQ multiplex PCR; TCRdb stores just in-frame clones and leaves some out. V and J calls and clone size are those listed in that table; D and trimming were worked out from the DNA. The table records some 200,000 clones, around 85% of them present only once. Patients of the Seattle cohort, enrolled during active infection, were followed longitudinally.

This receptor was identified in a woman in her sixties or seventies with COVID-19, enrolled during active disease. The specimen was peripheral blood. J is TRBJ1-5 and V is TRBV13; 9 positions agree with TRBD1. The CDR3, as DNA: TGTGCCAGCAGCAATCGGGACAGGGTAAATCAGCCCCAGCATTTT. This gives the protein CASSNRDRVNQPQHF.